The present T cell receptor (beta chain) was sequenced within a study of blood T cell repertoires in COVID-19. Study at large: PBMCs, B-cell-depleted T cells, or T cells were the source of the cDNA or gDNA that made up the material.

This clone was seen a few times. CDR3 size: 15 residues. The trim removed 7 bases at V and 5 bases at J, leaving 10 bases unmatched. CDR1 and CDR2 (germline): SNHLY, FYNNEI. Generated by immunoSEQ multiplex PCR, the TCRdb table keeps only in-frame clones and is missing some. The table shows more than 200,000 clones, with 80% to 90% occurring only once. Sequencing was performed on peripheral blood. The clonotype comes from a man in his forties or fifties with active or convalescent COVID-19. The chain couples TRBV2 to TRBJ1-5, with 8 positions matching TRBD1. The CDR3 spells CASIAQGGLDQPQHF. The CDR3, as DNA: TGTGCCAGCATCGCACAGGGGGGGTTGGATCAGCCCCAGCATTTT.